Below, 8 T cell receptor beta chains from the same sample are listed, as sequenced in a study of regulatory T cells in long-lasting Graves disease. Sequencing libraries for TCR beta were prepared with iRepertoire HTBI primers and Arm-PCR of CDR3 regions. TCRdb re-derived calls from the multiplex PCR reads in MiXCR, one entry per CDR3 protein. The data show 700,000 or so distinct CDR3 sequences, about 30% seen once. Time point here: persistent/refractory GD, antithyroid drugs over 5 years with positive TRAb. Extracted PBMC RNA gave rise to the TCR library. This sample comprised peripheral blood mononuclear cells (PBMCs), obtained when the disease was refractory, from a patient treated with antithyroid drugs. The receptors originated from a female donor with Graves disease.

This clonotype was picked up a small number of times. The J gene is TRBJ2-5, the V gene TRBV27; 9 nucleotides match TRBD2. The germline gives CDR1 MNHEY, CDR2 SMNVEV (reference sequence). V was pared by 6 bases and J by 4 bases, with 9 bases of the junction left unmatched. The CDR3 spans 15 residues. In DNA form, the CDR3 reads TGTGCCAGCAGATCCGCGGGACTAGCATTAGAGACCCAGTACTTC. It translates to CASRSAGLALETQYF.

As for this clonotype: At one end the junction does not follow the germline gene, possibly because of a read error. The chain joins TRBV19 to TRBJ1-5; D unresolved. CDR3 size: 15 residues. Germline CDR1 reads LNHDA; CDR2 reads SQIVND (reference sequence). CDR3 protein: CVSSKSGEGNQPQHF. The DNA of the CDR3 is TGTGTCAGTAGTAAGAGTGGGGAAGGTAACCAGCCCCAGCATTTT.

The sample holds many counts of this clonotype. V and J are TRBV27 and TRBJ2-4, with D perhaps matching TRBD2 (7 bases). V dropped 5 bases and J dropped 0 bases, with 26 bases sitting between them. CDR1 and CDR2 (germline): MNHEY, SMNVEV (reference sequence). The CDR3 length is 20 residues. The DNA of the CDR3 is TGTGCCAGCAGTCTCGAACAGGGAGGGGGAATGGGACTAGCCAAAAACATTCAGTACTTC. It codes for CASSLEQGGGMGLAKNIQYF.

This clonotype was counted between two and nine times. V is TRBV7-9 and J is TRBJ2-5; 7 positions match TRBD2. Unmatched junction bases numbered 8, after V lost 8 bases and J lost 2 bases. The CDR3 spans 14 residues. Per the germline V gene, CDR1 is SEHNR and CDR2 is FQNEAQ (reference sequence). CDR3: CASARRDYQETQYF. The DNA of the CDR3 is TGTGCCAGCGCAAGGAGGGACTATCAAGAGACCCAGTACTTC.

Only a few counts were recorded for this clonotype. The chain combines TRBV29-1 with TRBJ1-1; D remains unclear. Germline CDR1 and CDR2: SQVTM and ANQGSEA. The V and J ends lost 6 bases and 8 bases respectively, with 10 bases between them. The CDR3 is made up of 10 amino acids. CDR3 nucleotides: TGCAGCGTGGACGAGTTAGAAGCTTTCTTT. Encoded protein: CSVDELEAFF.

The V call is TRBV7-8, the J call TRBJ1-4; D is undetermined. CDR1 is SGHVS and CDR2 is FQNEAQ in the germline V gene. The CDR3 totals 17 residues. Trimming cost V 4 bases and J 2 bases, with 17 bases left between them. The CDR3 DNA reads as TGTGCCAGCAGCTACGTCCGGGTCCCGAAGACTAATGAAAAACTGTTTTTT. Translated, it gives CASSYVRVPKTNEKLFF.

There are a few counts of this clonotype. V usage is TRBV11-3 and J usage is TRBJ1-1, with a possible D match to TRBD1 (5 bases). V lost 1 base and J lost 0, with 15 bases in between. This CDR3 spans 17 amino acids. In germline, CDR1 is SGHNT, CDR2 YENEEA. CDR3 nucleotide sequence: TGTGCCAGCAGCTTAGTAATTGGGGAGGGGCTGAACACTGAAGCTTTCTTT. Residues: CASSLVIGEGLNTEAFF.

This clonotype appeared a few times. This chain connects TRBV28 to TRBJ1-6; 7 nucleotides match TRBD1. The V gene end was trimmed by 9 bases and the J gene end by 1 base; junction bases not matched to a gene: 6. This CDR3 comprises 15 residues. CDR1 is MDHEN and CDR2 is SYDVKM in the germline V gene. In nucleotides, the CDR3 is TGTGCCAGTATTTACAGGGGATCCTATAATTCACCCCTCCACTTT. Translating gives CASIYRGSYNSPLHF.